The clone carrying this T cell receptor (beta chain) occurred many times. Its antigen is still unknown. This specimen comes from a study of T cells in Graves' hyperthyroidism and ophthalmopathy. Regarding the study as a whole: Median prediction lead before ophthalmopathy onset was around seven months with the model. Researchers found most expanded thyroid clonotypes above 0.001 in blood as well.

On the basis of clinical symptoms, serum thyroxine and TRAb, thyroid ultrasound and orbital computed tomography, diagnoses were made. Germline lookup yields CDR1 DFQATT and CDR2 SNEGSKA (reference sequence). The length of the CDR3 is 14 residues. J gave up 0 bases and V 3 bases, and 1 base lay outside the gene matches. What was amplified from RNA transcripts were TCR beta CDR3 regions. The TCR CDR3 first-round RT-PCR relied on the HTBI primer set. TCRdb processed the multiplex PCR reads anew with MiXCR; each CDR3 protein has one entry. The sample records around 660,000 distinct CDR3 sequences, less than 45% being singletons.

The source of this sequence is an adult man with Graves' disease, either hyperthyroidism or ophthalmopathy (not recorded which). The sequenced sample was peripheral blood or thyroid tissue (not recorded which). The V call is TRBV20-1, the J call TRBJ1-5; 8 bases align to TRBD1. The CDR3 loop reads CSARDRVSNQPQHF. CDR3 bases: TGCAGTGCTAGGGACAGGGTTAGCAATCAGCCCCAGCATTTT.